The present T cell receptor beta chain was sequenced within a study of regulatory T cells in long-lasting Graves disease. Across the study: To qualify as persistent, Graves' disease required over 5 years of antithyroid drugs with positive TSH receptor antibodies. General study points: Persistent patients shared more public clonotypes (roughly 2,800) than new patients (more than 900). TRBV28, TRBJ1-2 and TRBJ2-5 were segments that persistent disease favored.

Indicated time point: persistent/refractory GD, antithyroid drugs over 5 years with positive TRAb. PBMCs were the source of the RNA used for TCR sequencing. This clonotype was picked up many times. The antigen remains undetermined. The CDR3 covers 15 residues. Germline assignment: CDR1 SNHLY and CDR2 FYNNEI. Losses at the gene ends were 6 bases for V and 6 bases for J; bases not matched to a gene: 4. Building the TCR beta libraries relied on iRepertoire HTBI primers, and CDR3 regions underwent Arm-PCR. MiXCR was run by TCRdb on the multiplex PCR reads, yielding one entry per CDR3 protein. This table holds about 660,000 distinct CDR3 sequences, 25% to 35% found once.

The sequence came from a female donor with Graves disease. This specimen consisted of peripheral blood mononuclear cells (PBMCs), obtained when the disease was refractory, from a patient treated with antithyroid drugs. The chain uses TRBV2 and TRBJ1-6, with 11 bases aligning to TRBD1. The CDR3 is CASRDRGLGNSPLHF. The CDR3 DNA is TGTGCCAGCAGGGACAGGGGGCTTGGTAATTCACCCCTCCACTTT.